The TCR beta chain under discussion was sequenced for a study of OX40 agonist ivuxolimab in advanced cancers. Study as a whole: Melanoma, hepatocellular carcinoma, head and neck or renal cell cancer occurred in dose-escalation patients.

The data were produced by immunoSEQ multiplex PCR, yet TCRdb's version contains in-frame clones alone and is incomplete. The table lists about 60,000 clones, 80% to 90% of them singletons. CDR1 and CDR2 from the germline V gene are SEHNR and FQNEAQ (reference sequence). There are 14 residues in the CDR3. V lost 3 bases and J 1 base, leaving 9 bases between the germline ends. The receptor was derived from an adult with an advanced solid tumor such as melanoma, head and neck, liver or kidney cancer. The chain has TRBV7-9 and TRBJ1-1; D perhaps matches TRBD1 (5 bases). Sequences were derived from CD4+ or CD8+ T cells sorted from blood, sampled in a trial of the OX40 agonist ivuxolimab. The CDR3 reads CASSFQGSNTEAFF. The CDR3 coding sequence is TGTGCCAGCAGCTTCCAGGGTTCGAACACTGAAGCTTTCTTT.